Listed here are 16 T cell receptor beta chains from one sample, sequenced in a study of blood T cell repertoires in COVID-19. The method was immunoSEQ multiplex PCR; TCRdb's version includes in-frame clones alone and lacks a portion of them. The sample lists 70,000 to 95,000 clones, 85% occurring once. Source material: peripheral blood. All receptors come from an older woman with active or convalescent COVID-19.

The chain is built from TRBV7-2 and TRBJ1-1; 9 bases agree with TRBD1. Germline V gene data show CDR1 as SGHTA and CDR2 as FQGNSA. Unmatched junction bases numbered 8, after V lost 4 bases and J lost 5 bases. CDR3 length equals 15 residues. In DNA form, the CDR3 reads TGTGCCAGCAGCTCATCCACAGGGGGCTGGACTGAAGCTTTCTTT. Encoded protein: CASSSSTGGWTEAFF.

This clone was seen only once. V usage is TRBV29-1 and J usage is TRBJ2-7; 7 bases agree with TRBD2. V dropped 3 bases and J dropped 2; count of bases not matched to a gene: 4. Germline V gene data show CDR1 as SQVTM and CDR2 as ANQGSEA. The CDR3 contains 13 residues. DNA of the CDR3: TGCAGCGTTGACGGTGCGGGGGCCTACGAGCAGTACTTC. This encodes CSVDGAGAYEQYF.

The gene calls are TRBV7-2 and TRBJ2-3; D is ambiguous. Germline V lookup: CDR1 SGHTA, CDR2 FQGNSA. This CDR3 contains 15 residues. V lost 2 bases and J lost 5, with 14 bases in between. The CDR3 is CASSLMADAVDTQYF. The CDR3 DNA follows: TGTGCCAGCAGCTTAATGGCGGATGCGGTAGATACGCAGTATTTT.

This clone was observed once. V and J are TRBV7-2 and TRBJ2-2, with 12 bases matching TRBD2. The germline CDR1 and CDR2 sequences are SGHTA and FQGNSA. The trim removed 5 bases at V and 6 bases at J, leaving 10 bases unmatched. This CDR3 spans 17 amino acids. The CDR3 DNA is TGTGCCAGCAGCCCGTCTAGCGGGGGGGCATATCCCGGGGAGCTGTTTTTT. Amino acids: CASSPSSGGAYPGELFF.

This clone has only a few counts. The CDR3 loop reads CASSTGSGYTF. CDR3 DNA sequence: TGTGCCAGTAGTACAGGGTCCGGCTACACCTTC. V usage is TRBV19 and J usage is TRBJ1-2; weak D call: TRBD1 (5 bases). Germline V gene sequence: CDR1 LNHDA, CDR2 SQIVND (reference sequence). Trimming removed 4 bases from V and 8 bases from J, with 8 bases in between. This CDR3 has 11 residues.

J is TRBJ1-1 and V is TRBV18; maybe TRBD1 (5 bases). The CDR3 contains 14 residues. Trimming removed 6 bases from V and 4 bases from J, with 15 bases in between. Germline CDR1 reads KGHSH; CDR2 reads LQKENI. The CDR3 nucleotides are TGTGCCAGCTCCCCCGAGCGGGGCGGCACTGAAGCTTTCTTT. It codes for CASSPERGGTEAFF.

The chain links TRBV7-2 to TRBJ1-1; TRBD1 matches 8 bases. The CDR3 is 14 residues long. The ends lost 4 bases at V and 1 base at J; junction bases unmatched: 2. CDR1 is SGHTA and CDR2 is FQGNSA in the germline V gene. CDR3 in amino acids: CASSSGTGNTEAFF. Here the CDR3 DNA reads TGTGCCAGCAGCTCAGGGACAGGGAACACTGAAGCTTTCTTT.

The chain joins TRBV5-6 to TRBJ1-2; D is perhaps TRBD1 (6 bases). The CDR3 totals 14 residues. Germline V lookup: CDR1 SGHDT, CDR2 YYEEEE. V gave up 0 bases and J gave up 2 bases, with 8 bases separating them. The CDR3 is CASSLGQENYGYTF. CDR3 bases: TGTGCCAGCAGCTTGGGACAGGAAAACTATGGCTACACCTTC.

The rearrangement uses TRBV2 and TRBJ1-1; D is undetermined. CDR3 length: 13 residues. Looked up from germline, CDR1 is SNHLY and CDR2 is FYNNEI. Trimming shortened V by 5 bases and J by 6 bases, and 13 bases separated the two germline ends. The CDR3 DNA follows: TGTGCCAGCAGTCCAGGCTTTCAGCCTGAAGCTTTCTTT. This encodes CASSPGFQPEAFF. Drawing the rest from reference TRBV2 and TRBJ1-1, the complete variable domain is EPEVTQTPSHQVTQMGQEVILRCVPISNHLYFYWYRQILGQKVEFLVSFYNNEISEKSEIFDDQFSVERPDGSNFTLKIRSTKLEDSAMYFCASSPGFQPEAFFGQGTRLTVV.

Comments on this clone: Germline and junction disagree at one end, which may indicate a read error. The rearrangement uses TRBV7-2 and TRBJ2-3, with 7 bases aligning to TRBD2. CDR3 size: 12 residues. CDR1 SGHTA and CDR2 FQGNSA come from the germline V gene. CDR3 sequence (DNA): TGTGCCAGCAGCCCACAGCGGGGAGCAGGAGATTTT. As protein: CASSPQRGAGDF.

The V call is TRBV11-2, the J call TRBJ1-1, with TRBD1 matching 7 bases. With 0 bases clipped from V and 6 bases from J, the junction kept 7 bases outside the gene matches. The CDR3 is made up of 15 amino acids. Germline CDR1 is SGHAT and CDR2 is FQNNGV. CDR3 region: CASSLDDREFAEAFF. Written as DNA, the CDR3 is TGTGCCAGCAGCTTAGATGACAGGGAGTTCGCTGAAGCTTTCTTT.

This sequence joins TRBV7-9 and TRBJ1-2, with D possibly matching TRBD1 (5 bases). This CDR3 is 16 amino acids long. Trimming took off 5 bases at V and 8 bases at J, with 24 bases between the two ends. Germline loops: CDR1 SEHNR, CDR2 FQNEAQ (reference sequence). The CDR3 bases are TGTGCCAGCAGCCCCCCGGAGGGACTTGGGGGTAAGGGCTACACCTTC. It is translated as CASSPPEGLGGKGYTF.

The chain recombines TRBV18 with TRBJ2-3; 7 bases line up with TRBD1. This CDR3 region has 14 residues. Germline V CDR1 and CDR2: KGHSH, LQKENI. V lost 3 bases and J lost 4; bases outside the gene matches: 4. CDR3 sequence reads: CASSPGQGADTQYF. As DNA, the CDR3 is TGTGCCAGCTCACCGGGCCAGGGGGCAGATACGCAGTATTTT.

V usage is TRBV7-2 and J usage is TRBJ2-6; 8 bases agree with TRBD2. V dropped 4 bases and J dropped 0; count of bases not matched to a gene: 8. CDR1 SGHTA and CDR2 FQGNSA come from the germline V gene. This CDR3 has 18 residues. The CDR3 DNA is TGTGCCAGCAGCTGGCGGACTAGCCCCGACTCTGGGGCCAACGTCCTGACTTTC. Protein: CASSWRTSPDSGANVLTF.

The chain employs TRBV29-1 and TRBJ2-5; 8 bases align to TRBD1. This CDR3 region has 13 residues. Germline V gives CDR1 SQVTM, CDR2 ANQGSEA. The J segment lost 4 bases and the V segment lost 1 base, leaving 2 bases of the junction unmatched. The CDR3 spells CSVEAGQGETQYF. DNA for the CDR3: TGCAGCGTTGAAGCCGGACAGGGAGAGACCCAGTACTTC. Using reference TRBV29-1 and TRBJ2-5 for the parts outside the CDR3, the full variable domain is SAVISQKPSRDICQRGTSLTIQCQVDSQVTMMFWYRQQPGQSLTLIATANQGSEATYESGFVIDKFPISRPNLTFSTLTVSNMSPEDSSIYLCSVEAGQGETQYFGPGTRLLVL.

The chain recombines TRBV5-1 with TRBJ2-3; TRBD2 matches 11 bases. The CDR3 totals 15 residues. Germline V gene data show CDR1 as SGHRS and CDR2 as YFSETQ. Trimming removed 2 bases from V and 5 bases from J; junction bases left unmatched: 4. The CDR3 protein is CASSFSGGAGDTQYF. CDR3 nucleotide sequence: TGCGCCAGCAGCTTTAGCGGGGGGGCTGGAGATACGCAGTATTTT.